A single T cell receptor (beta chain) is shown here with its context. Seattle-derived patients entered the study during active infection and were followed longitudinally. The data originate from a study of blood T cell repertoires in COVID-19. V was clipped by 4 bases and J by 6 bases; unmatched bases: 5. The CDR3 is made up of 15 amino acids. The V gene's germline CDR1 is LNHDA and CDR2 SQIVND (reference sequence). Profiled with immunoSEQ multiplex PCR; TCRdb holds only in-frame clones, not every one. The sample includes some 170,000 clones, 75% to 90% of them seen just once. The sequenced sample consisted of peripheral blood. The rearrangement uses TRBV19 and TRBJ2-1; the match to TRBD2 covers 11 bases. The receptor comes from a woman aged 40 to 50 with COVID-19, enrolled during active disease. The CDR3 DNA sequence: TGTGCCAGTAGTAGTCGGACTAGCGGGTTCAATGAGCAGTTCTTC. Translating it yields CASSSRTSGFNEQFF.